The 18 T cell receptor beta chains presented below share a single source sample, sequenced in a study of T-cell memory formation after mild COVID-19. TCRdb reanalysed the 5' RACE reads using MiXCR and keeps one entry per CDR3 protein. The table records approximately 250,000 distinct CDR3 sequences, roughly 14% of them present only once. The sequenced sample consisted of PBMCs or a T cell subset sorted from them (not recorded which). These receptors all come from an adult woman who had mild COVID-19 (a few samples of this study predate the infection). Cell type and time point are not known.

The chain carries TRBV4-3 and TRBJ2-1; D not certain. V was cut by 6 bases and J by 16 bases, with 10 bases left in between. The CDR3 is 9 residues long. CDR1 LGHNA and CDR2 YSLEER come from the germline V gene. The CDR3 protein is CASRAPQFF. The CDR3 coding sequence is TGCGCCAGCAGGGCGCCCCAATTCTTC.

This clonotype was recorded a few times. The CDR3 loop reads CASSPETPSTDTQYF. CDR3 DNA: TGTGCCAGCAGCCCGGAGACGCCTAGCACAGATACGCAGTATTTT. The chain combines TRBV12-3 or TRBV12-4 with TRBJ2-3; no clear D gene. This CDR3 contains 15 residues. V lost 6 bases and J 0 bases, leaving 13 bases between the germline ends.

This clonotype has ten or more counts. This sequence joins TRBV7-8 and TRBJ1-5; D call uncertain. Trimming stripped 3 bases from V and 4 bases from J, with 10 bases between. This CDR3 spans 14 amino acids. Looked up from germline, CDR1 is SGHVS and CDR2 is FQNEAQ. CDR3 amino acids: CASSFDTGNQPQHF. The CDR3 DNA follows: TGTGCCAGCAGCTTCGACACGGGGAATCAGCCCCAGCATTTT.

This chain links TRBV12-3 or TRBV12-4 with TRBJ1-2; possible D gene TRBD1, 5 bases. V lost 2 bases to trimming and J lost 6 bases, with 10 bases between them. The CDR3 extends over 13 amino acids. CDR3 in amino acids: CASSLSRVDGYTF. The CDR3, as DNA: TGTGCCAGCAGTTTAAGCAGGGTCGATGGCTACACCTTC.

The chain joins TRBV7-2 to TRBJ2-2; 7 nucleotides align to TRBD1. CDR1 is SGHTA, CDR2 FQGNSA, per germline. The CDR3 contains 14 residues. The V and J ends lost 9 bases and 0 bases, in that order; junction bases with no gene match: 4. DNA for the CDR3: TGTGCCAGAGGGGGCCTCGCGAACACCGGGGAGCTGTTTTTT. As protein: CARGGLANTGELFF. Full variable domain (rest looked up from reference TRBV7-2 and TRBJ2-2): GAGVSQSPSNKVTEKGKDVELRCDPISGHTALYWYRQSLGQGLEFLIYFQGNSAPDKSGLPSDRFSAERTGGSVSTLTIQRTQQEDSAVYLCARGGLANTGELFFGEGSRLTVL.

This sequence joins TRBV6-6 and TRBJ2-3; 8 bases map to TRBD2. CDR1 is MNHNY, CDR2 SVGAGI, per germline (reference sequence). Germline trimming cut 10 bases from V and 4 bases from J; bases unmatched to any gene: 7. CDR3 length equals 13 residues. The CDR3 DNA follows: TGTGCCACGTTGACTAGCGCCGCAGATACGCAGTATTTT. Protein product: CATLTSAADTQYF.

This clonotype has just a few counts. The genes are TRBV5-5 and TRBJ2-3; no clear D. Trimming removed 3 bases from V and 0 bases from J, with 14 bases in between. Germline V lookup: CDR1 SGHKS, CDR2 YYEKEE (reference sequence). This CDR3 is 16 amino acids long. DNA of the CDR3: TGTGCCAGCAGCTCACAGCCTTTCTTTAGCACAGATACGCAGTATTTT. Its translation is CASSSQPFFSTDTQYF. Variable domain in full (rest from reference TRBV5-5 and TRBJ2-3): DAGVTQSPTHLIKTRGQQVTLRCSPISGHKSVSWYQQVLGQGPQFIFQYYEKEERGRGNFPDRFSARQFPNYSSELNVNALLLGDSALYLCASSSQPFFSTDTQYFGPGTRLTVL.

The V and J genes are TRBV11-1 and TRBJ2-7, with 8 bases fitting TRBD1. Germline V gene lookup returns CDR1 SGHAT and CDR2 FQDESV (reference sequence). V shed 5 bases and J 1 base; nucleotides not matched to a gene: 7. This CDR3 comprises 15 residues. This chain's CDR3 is CASSRRQGSSYEQYF. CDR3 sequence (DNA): TGTGCCAGCAGCCGAAGACAGGGGTCGTCCTACGAGCAGTACTTC.

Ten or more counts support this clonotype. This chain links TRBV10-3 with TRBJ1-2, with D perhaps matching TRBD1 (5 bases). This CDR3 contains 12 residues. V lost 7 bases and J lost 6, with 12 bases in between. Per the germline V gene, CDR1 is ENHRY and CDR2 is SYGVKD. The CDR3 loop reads CAINQGRDGYTF. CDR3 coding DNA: TGTGCCATCAATCAGGGTCGTGATGGCTACACCTTC.

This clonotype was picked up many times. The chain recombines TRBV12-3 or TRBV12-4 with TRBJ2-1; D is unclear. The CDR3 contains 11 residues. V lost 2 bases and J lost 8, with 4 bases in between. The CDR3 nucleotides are TGTGCCAGCAGTTTACTCCATGAGCAGTTCTTC. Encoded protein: CASSLLHEQFF.

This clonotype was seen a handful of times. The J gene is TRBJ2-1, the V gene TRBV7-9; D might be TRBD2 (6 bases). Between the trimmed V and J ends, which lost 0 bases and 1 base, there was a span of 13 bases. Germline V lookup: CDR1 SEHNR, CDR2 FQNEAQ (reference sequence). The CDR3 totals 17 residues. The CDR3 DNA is TGTGCCAGCAGCTTAGCCGGCGGAGGGTGGTCCTACAATGAGCAGTTCTTC. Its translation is CASSLAGGGWSYNEQFF.

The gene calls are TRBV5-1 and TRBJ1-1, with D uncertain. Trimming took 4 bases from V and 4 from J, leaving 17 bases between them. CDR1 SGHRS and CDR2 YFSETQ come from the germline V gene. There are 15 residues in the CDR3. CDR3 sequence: CASSRPQAGGTEAFF. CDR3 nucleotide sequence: TGCGCCAGCAGCCGCCCCCAGGCAGGAGGCACTGAAGCTTTCTTT.

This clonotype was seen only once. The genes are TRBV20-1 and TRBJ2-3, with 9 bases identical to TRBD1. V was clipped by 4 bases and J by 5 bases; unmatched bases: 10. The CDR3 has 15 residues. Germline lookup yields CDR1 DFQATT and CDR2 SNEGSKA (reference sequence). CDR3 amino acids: CSANNPRQGGDTQYF. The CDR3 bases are TGCAGTGCTAACAACCCGAGACAGGGGGGAGATACGCAGTATTTT.

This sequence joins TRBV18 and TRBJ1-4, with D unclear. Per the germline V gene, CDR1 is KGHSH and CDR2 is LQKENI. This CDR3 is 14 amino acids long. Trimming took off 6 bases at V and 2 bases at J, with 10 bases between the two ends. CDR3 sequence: CASSFLGTNEKLFF. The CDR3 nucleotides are TGTGCCAGCTCGTTTTTGGGGACTAATGAAAAACTGTTTTTT.

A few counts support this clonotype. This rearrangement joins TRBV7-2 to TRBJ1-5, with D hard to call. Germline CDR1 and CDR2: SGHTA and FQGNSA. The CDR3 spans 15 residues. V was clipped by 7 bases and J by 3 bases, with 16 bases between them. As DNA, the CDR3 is TGTGCCAGCACCCCTGGTGGGATCACCAATCAGCCCCAGCATTTT. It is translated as CASTPGGITNQPQHF.

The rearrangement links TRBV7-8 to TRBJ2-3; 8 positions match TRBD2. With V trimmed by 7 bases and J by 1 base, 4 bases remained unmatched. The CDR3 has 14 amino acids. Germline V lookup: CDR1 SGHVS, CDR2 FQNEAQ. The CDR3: CASKLAARTDTQYF. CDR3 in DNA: TGTGCCAGCAAACTAGCGGCCCGCACAGATACGCAGTATTTT.

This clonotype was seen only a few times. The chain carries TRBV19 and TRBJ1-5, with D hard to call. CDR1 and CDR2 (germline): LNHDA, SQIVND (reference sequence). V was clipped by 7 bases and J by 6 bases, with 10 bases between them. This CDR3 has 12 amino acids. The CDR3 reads CASTMVGQPQHF. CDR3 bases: TGTGCCAGTACCATGGTCGGTCAGCCCCAGCATTTT.

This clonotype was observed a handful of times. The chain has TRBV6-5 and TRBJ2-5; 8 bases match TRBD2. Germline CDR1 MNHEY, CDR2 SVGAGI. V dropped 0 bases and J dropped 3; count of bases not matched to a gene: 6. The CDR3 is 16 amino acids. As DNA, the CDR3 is TGTGCCAGCAGTTACTCAGGGACTAGTGGGGAAGAGACCCAGTACTTC. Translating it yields CASSYSGTSGEETQYF.